This section outlines one T cell receptor (beta chain) sequence together with its context. The CDR3 is made up of 10 amino acids. This sample stems from a study of blood T cell repertoires in COVID-19. Measured with immunoSEQ multiplex PCR; TCRdb has only the in-frame clones, and not every one. The data show some 200,000 clones, 75% to 80% seen once. V usage is TRBV21-1 and J usage is TRBJ1-1; the table's D call, TRBD1, was not checked against the DNA. TRBV21-1 is shown as a pseudogene. The TCR comes from a woman aged 45-59 years with active or convalescent COVID-19. Material for sequencing was peripheral blood. In nucleotides, the CDR3 is TGTGCCGGGACAGGGCCTGAAGCTTTCTTT. Translating gives CAGTGPEAFF.